The T cell receptor (beta chain) described here comes from a study of identical twins. TCRdb passed the 5' RACE reads through MiXCR, listing each CDR3 protein once. There are about 530,000 distinct CDR3 sequences in the sample; roughly 15% occur only once, and less than 0.5% lies in the top ten. This clonotype was seen a few times. The V gene's germline CDR1 is ENHRY and CDR2 SYGVKD. The CDR3 has 15 amino acids. V lost 3 bases to trimming and J lost 4 bases; unmatched junction nucleotides: 4. The data were also submitted as part of a second study, on yellow fever vaccine responses in identical twins.

The origin of this receptor is a woman younger than 35 in good health. The V and J genes are TRBV10-3 and TRBJ1-1, with TRBD1 identical over 11 bases. Source material: CD4+ T cells sorted from blood. The CDR3 spells CAISELGTGGTEAFF. DNA of the CDR3: TGTGCCATCAGTGAATTGGGGACAGGGGGCACTGAAGCTTTCTTT.